This TCR beta chain comes out of a study of blood T cell repertoires in COVID-19. Study background: The United States, Italy and Spain supplied acute and convalescent COVID-19 samples. Nucleic acid was either cDNA or gDNA, and it came from T cells, B-cell-depleted T cells, or PBMCs.

Source study methods: From reference gene primer amplification, estimates of nucleated cell counts were derived. The data were produced by immunoSEQ multiplex PCR, yet TCRdb's version contains in-frame clones alone and is incomplete. V, J and clone size reflect that table, while D and trimming were determined from the DNA. The table shows a few hundred thousand clones, with 88% occurring only once. CDR3 length: 13 residues. From germline, CDR1 is MDHEN and CDR2 SYDVKM. Trimming pared 2 bases from V and 3 bases from J, leaving 7 bases between. V usage is TRBV28 and J usage is TRBJ1-1; D gene unclear. The sample taken for sequencing was peripheral blood. This TCR derives from a woman aged 25 to 39 who had recovered from COVID-19. The CDR3 sequence: CASSLMSDTEAFF. CDR3 bases: TGTGCCAGCAGTTTAATGTCGGACACTGAAGCTTTCTTT. Using reference TRBV28 and TRBJ1-1 for the parts outside the CDR3, the full variable domain is DVKVTQSSRYLVKRTGEKVFLECVQDMDHENMFWYRQDPGLGLRLIYFSYDVKMKEKGDIPEGYSVSREKKERFSLILESASTNQTSMYLCASSLMSDTEAFFGQGTRLTVV.